A single sample gave rise to the 30 T cell receptor beta chains below, sequenced in a study of technical replicates of blood from several donors (dated by TCRdb to about 2017). To prepare the library, the immunoSEQ multiplex PCR assay was applied. Sourced from immuneACCESS, this table was stored by TCRdb with only in-frame sequences that have V and J called. A share of the clones is absent; for the studies checked, an unresolved V gene accounts for under half, and the remainder has no known explanation. The sample includes around 54,000 clones, with roughly 95% observed a single time. Jointly, the top ten make up 0.35% to 0.5% of the sample. The sequenced material came from T cells isolated from PBMCs. The origin of the receptors is a human donor in good health.

As to this clone: The germline gene is not matched at one end of the junction; a read error may be the cause. This rearrangement joins TRBV6-1 to TRBJ2-7; 14 bases match TRBD2. Germline-derived CDR1 and CDR2 are MNHNS and SASEGT. The CDR3 extends over 16 amino acids. In DNA, the CDR3 is TGTGCCAGCAGTGAAACGTCTCCGGGACTAGCGGGAGTAAAGCACTTC. Protein: CASSETSPGLAGVKHF.

This chain joins TRBV6-5 and TRBJ2-7; D gene ambiguous. Germline V gives CDR1 MNHEY, CDR2 SVGAGI. The CDR3 has 15 residues. V was trimmed by 2 bases and J by 2 bases, leaving 13 bases between them. This CDR3 is CASSYVRLPTYEQYF. The CDR3 DNA follows: TGTGCCAGCAGTTACGTCAGGCTACCCACCTACGAGCAGTACTTC.

The gene calls are TRBV29-1 and TRBJ2-7; a possible D gene is TRBD2 (6 bases). With 7 bases removed from V and 3 bases from J, the gap between germline ends came to 10 bases. The CDR3 spans 11 residues. The V gene's germline CDR1 is SQVTM and CDR2 ANQGSEA. Here the CDR3 DNA reads TGCAGCGGAGGGGAGGACTACGAGCAGTACTTC. This gives the protein CSGGEDYEQYF.

The chain carries TRBV9 and TRBJ2-2; D gene unclear. CDR1 is SGDLS and CDR2 is YYNGEE in the germline V gene. CDR3 size: 13 residues. V lost 4 bases, J lost 2 bases, and 6 bases lay in between. CDR3 nucleotides: TGTGCCAGCAGCCTCCTTAACACCGGGGAGCTGTTTTTT. It codes for CASSLLNTGELFF.

The CDR3 DNA reads as TGCGCCAGCAGCCCCACCATGGCCGACATCGACACCTTC. Translating gives CASSPTMADIDTF. This chain connects TRBV4-1 to TRBJ1-2; D remains unclear. Trimming took off 4 bases at V and 12 bases at J, with 18 bases between the two ends. The CDR3 consists of 13 residues. Germline CDR1 is MGHRA and CDR2 is YSYEKL.

The chain has TRBV7-8 and TRBJ2-1, with 7 bases that match TRBD1. The J segment lost 6 bases and the V segment lost 5 bases, leaving 10 bases of the junction unmatched. CDR1 is SGHVS and CDR2 is FQNEAQ in the germline V gene. The CDR3 is 15 amino acids. The CDR3 coding sequence is TGTGCCAGCAGCCCCCGACAGGGTCTCGGCAATGAGCAGTTCTTC. Translation gives CASSPRQGLGNEQFF.

This chain links TRBV11-2 with TRBJ2-7; D remains unclear. There are 14 residues in the CDR3. The germline gives CDR1 SGHAT, CDR2 FQNNGV. The V end was cut by 0 bases, the J end by 4 bases, with 10 bases between. CDR3 residues: CASSLDPFRYEQYF. The DNA of the CDR3 is TGTGCCAGCAGCTTAGATCCTTTTCGGTACGAGCAGTACTTC.

The chain uses TRBV7-7 and TRBJ2-3, with D perhaps matching TRBD1 (6 bases). The CDR3 length is 16 residues. Germline CDR1 is SSHAT and CDR2 is FNYEAQ (reference sequence). Trimming cost V 2 bases and J 0 bases, with 12 bases left between them. The CDR3 is CASSLNPGVSTDTQYF. The CDR3 region has the DNA TGTGCCAGCAGCTTAAATCCAGGGGTGAGCACAGATACGCAGTATTTT.

The genes are TRBV7-9 and TRBJ1-1, with a possible D match to TRBD1 (5 bases). The CDR3 has 16 amino acids. Trimming shortened V by 1 base and J by 1 base, and 13 bases separated the two germline ends. Germline lookup yields CDR1 SEHNR and CDR2 FQNEAQ (reference sequence). CDR3 sequence: CASSLVIWGGNTEAFF. In nucleotides, the CDR3 is TGTGCCAGCAGCTTAGTTATCTGGGGGGGGAACACTGAAGCTTTCTTT.

The rearrangement links TRBV7-2 to TRBJ1-2, with 11 nucleotides matching TRBD1. Trimming at V came to 4 bases and at J to 7 bases, leaving 17 bases not matched to a gene. From germline, CDR1 is SGHTA and CDR2 FQGNSA. This CDR3 has 18 residues. CDR3 residues: CASSSLGQGAFRRPGYTF. The CDR3 bases are TGTGCCAGCAGCTCTCTAGGACAGGGGGCTTTTCGTAGGCCTGGCTACACCTTC.

This rearrangement joins TRBV14 to TRBJ2-1; 7 nucleotides agree with TRBD1. The CDR3 is 15 residues long. Germline values: CDR1 SGHDN, CDR2 FVKESK. With 0 bases clipped from V and 5 bases from J, the junction kept 4 bases outside the gene matches. DNA for the CDR3: TGTGCCAGCAGCCAAGACAGACAGGGACACAATGAGCAGTTCTTC. Protein sequence: CASSQDRQGHNEQFF.

The V and J genes are TRBV5-1 and TRBJ1-1, with 7 bases aligning to TRBD1. The CDR3 consists of 14 residues. V dropped 4 bases and J dropped 1; count of bases not matched to a gene: 4. In germline, CDR1 is SGHRS, CDR2 YFSETQ. Here the CDR3 DNA reads TGCGCCAGCAGCCCTAGGGACAGGAACACTGAAGCTTTCTTT. Translated: CASSPRDRNTEAFF.

The chain joins TRBV4-1 to TRBJ2-5; weak D call: TRBD2 (5 bases). The CDR3 runs to 14 residues. V dropped 1 base and J dropped 2 bases, with 8 bases sitting between them. Germline CDR1 is MGHRA and CDR2 is YSYEKL. DNA of the CDR3: TGCGCCAGCAGCCAAGTTCCGGGACAAGAGACCCAGTACTTC. Translated, it gives CASSQVPGQETQYF.

This chain links TRBV4-3 with TRBJ1-2; a possible D gene is TRBD1 (6 bases). Trimming shortened V by 0 bases and J by 8 bases, and 13 bases separated the two germline ends. CDR1 and CDR2 from the germline V gene are LGHNA and YSLEER. This CDR3 has 14 amino acids. The CDR3 spells CASSQERGAGGYTF. The CDR3 coding sequence is TGCGCCAGCAGCCAAGAACGGGGGGCGGGGGGCTACACCTTC.

This clone was observed a single time. The chain's CDR3 is CATQVGDNTEAFF. The CDR3 DNA is TGTGCCACGCAGGTCGGGGATAACACTGAAGCTTTCTTT. This chain links TRBV10-3 with TRBJ1-1, with D unclear. V was cut by 10 bases and J by 2 bases, with 14 bases left in between. The germline V gene encodes CDR1 ENHRY and CDR2 SYGVKD. This CDR3 contains 13 residues.

V is TRBV2 and J is TRBJ1-2; TRBD1 aligns across 10 bases. V lost 9 bases, J lost 6 bases, and 1 base stayed unmatched. The CDR3 is 11 residues long. The germline CDR1 and CDR2 sequences are SNHLY and FYNNEI. The CDR3 sequence is CARGQGDGYTF. The DNA of the CDR3 is TGTGCCAGAGGACAGGGGGATGGCTACACCTTC.

This chain uses TRBV6-4 with TRBJ2-2, with 7 bases matching TRBD2. The V and J ends lost 3 bases and 0 bases, in that order; junction bases with no gene match: 1. Germline V gives CDR1 MRHNA, CDR2 SNTAGT. The CDR3 is 15 amino acids. CDR3 in DNA: TGTGCCAGCAGTGAAGGGAGGGCGAACACCGGGGAGCTGTTTTTT. As protein: CASSEGRANTGELFF.

This chain uses TRBV5-4 with TRBJ2-7, with D perhaps TRBD1 (5 bases). CDR1 SGHNT and CDR2 YYREEE come from the germline V gene (reference sequence). The V and J ends lost 4 bases and 4 bases respectively, with 12 bases between them. The CDR3 sequence is 13 residues long. DNA of the CDR3: TGTGCCAGCAGCCATCAACAGGAATACGAGCAGTACTTC. Translation gives CASSHQQEYEQYF.

The chain couples TRBV4-2 to TRBJ2-3, with 8 bases fitting TRBD1. The CDR3 has 16 residues. V was pared by 3 bases and J by 3 bases, with 8 bases of the junction left unmatched. The germline gives CDR1 LGHNA, CDR2 YNFKEQ. CDR3 sequence reads: CASSQAQGAQTDTQYF. CDR3 in DNA: TGTGCCAGCAGCCAGGCTCAGGGGGCGCAAACAGATACGCAGTATTTT.

The chain joins TRBV6-7 to TRBJ1-3; D is uncertain. TRBV6-7 carries the ORF label, with uncertain function. The germline V and J ends were trimmed by 2 bases and 7 bases, with 24 bases remaining between them. This CDR3 region has 18 residues. The DNA of the CDR3 is TGTGCCAGCAGTTACGCCCTGGGCGGGCCCCTAGGTAGGAACACCATATATTTT. This encodes CASSYALGGPLGRNTIYF.

This clone showed up just once. The chain links TRBV9 to TRBJ2-6; 8 nucleotides line up with TRBD1. V dropped 3 bases and J dropped 2; count of bases not matched to a gene: 10. This CDR3 spans 18 amino acids. Germline CDR1 SGDLS, CDR2 YYNGEE. In nucleotides, the CDR3 is TGTGCCAGCAGCGGGGACAGGAGGTTTAAACCTGGGGCCAACGTCCTGACTTTC. Its translation: CASSGDRRFKPGANVLTF.

The rearrangement uses TRBV29-1 and TRBJ2-2, with 13 bases aligning to TRBD2. The V segment lost 7 bases and the J segment 1 base; nucleotides outside the gene matches: 6. The CDR3 contains 16 residues. Germline values: CDR1 SQVTM, CDR2 ANQGSEA. Here the CDR3 reads CSAGGLAGKNTGELFF. The CDR3 DNA sequence: TGCAGCGCCGGGGGACTAGCGGGAAAGAACACCGGGGAGCTGTTTTTT.

This clone has just one count. V is TRBV15 and J is TRBJ1-5; no reliable D call. CDR3 length: 16 residues. Trimming removed 4 bases at V and 3 bases at J, with 16 bases between. Germline V gives CDR1 LNHNV, CDR2 YYDKDF (reference sequence). The CDR3, as DNA: TGTGCCACCAGCAAACTTCTTGAGGGCGTCAATCAGCCCCAGCATTTT. Protein product: CATSKLLEGVNQPQHF.

Here the CDR3 DNA reads TGCGCCAGCAGCCAAGCCGCCGGGACAGGACCCTACGAGCAGTACTTC. As protein: CASSQAAGTGPYEQYF. The V call is TRBV4-3, the J call TRBJ2-7, with 8 bases lining up with TRBD1. With 1 base clipped from V and 2 bases from J, the junction kept 7 bases outside the gene matches. There are 16 residues in the CDR3. Per the germline V gene, CDR1 is LGHNA and CDR2 is YSLEER.

The chain combines TRBV21-1 with TRBJ1-2; the D call TRBD1 from the table was never checked on the DNA. TRBV21-1 has pseudogene status. The CDR3 has 14 amino acids. The CDR3: CASSKGTGGYGYTF. CDR3 nucleotide sequence: TGTGCCAGCAGCAAAGGGACAGGGGGCTATGGCTACACCTTC.

The gene calls are TRBV18 and TRBJ2-7, with TRBD2 identical over 8 bases. Unmatched junction bases numbered 2, after V lost 6 bases and J lost 1 base. Germline CDR1 reads KGHSH; CDR2 reads LQKENI. The CDR3 spans 13 residues. The CDR3 nucleotides read TGTGCCAGCTCCATAGCGGGATCCTACGAGCAGTACTTC. Its translation is CASSIAGSYEQYF.

The chain recombines TRBV2 with TRBJ1-2; possible D gene TRBD1, 5 bases. CDR3 length: 16 residues. CDR1 and CDR2 from the germline V gene are SNHLY and FYNNEI. The V gene lost 1 base and the J gene lost 0 bases, with 12 bases spanning the gap. DNA for the CDR3: TGTGCCAGCAGTGAAGTCCAATGGGGGGCTAACTATGGCTACACCTTC. This codes for CASSEVQWGANYGYTF.

The chain employs TRBV29-1 and TRBJ2-1, with unresolved D. Trimming left V 7 bases short and J 0 bases short, with 13 bases between. The CDR3 is 14 amino acids. CDR1 is SQVTM and CDR2 is ANQGSEA in the germline V gene. In DNA, the CDR3 is TGCAGCGCCCCGTTACAGAGCTCCTACAATGAGCAGTTCTTC. Amino acids: CSAPLQSSYNEQFF.

The chain has TRBV2 and TRBJ2-7; 10 bases agree with TRBD2. J was trimmed by 2 bases and V by 10 bases; bases with no gene match: 2. The CDR3 is 12 residues long. Germline lookup yields CDR1 SNHLY and CDR2 FYNNEI. The CDR3 DNA is TGTGCCATCCTAGCGGGAGCCTACGAGCAGTACTTC. Translated, it gives CAILAGAYEQYF. Together with reference TRBV2 and TRBJ2-7, the CDR3 gives the full variable domain: EPEVTQTPSHQVTQMGQEVILRCVPISNHLYFYWYRQILGQKVEFLVSFYNNEISEKSEIFDDQFSVERPDGSNFTLKIRSTKLEDSAMYFCAILAGAYEQYFGPGTRLTVT.

The J gene is TRBJ1-2, the V gene TRBV19; D remains ambiguous. The CDR3 length is 14 residues. Germline V CDR1 and CDR2: LNHDA, SQIVND (reference sequence). Trimming removed 2 bases from V and 2 bases from J, with 9 bases in between. For the CDR3, the DNA is TGTGCCAGTAGTATATTTGGGCCAAACTATGGCTACACCTTC. This translates into CASSIFGPNYGYTF.